This T cell receptor (beta chain) stems from a study of OX40 agonist ivuxolimab in advanced cancers. Points from the study as a whole: Among T cells, CD8+ cells averaged more expanded clones than CD4+ cells.

Data came from immunoSEQ multiplex PCR; TCRdb stores just in-frame clones and leaves some out. The table has 77,000 or so clones, about 90% seen once. V was clipped by 4 bases and J by 2 bases, with 13 bases between them. The CDR3 length is 14 residues. The germline CDR1 and CDR2 sequences are SGHKS and YYEKEE (reference sequence). Note on this clone: Its specificity is not known.

This chain uses TRBV5-5 with TRBJ2-7; no clear D. The material sequenced was CD4+ or CD8+ T cells sorted from blood, taken in a trial of the OX40 agonist ivuxolimab. The sequence derives from an adult with an advanced solid tumor such as melanoma, head and neck, liver or kidney cancer. The CDR3: CASSPGGRTYEQYF. The CDR3 coding sequence is TGTGCCAGCAGCCCGGGTGGGCGTACCTACGAGCAGTACTTC.